This T cell receptor beta chain was identified during a study of blood T cell repertoires in COVID-19. For the study at large: Sites in the United States, Italy and Spain provided acute and convalescent COVID-19 samples. PBMCs, B-cell-depleted T cells, or T cells provided the cDNA or gDNA that made up the material.

Original data processing: The authors estimated nucleated cell counts from reference gene primer amplification. Clones were sequenced by immunoSEQ multiplex PCR, and TCRdb holds only the in-frame ones, with some missing. V, J and clone size reflect that table, while D and trimming were determined from the DNA. The repertoire includes 150,000 to 200,000 clones, about 80% of them detected once, and approximately 10% sits in the top ten. Material for sequencing was peripheral blood. This receptor was taken from a man aged 65 to 79 with active or convalescent COVID-19.

The DNA of the CDR3 is TGTGCCAGTACTCTCACACGTGGGGGGTCTGAAGCTTTCTTT. Translation gives CASTLTRGGSEAFF. The rearrangement links TRBV19 to TRBJ1-1, with D possibly being TRBD1 (5 bases). The CDR3 loop spans 14 amino acids. From germline, CDR1 is LNHDA and CDR2 SQIVND (reference sequence). V lost 7 bases and J 6 bases, leaving 18 bases between the germline ends.